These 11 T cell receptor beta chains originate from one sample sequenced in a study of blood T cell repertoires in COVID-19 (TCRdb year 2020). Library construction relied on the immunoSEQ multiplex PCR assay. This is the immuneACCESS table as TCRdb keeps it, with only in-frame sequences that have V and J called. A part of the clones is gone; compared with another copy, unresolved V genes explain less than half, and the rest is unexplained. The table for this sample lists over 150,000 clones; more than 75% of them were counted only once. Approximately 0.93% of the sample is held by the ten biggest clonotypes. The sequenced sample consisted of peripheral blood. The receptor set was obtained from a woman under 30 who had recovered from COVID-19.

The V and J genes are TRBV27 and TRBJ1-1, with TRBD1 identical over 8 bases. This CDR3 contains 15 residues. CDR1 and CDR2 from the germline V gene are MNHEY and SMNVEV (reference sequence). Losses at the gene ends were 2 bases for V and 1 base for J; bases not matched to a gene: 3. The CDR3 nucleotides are TGTGCCAGCAGTTTAACGGGACAGGAGAACACTGAAGCTTTCTTT. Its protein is CASSLTGQENTEAFF.

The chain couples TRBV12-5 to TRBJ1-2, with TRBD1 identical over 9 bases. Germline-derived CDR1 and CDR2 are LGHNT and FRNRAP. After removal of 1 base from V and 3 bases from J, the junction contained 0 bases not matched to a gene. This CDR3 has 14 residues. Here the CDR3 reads CASGLGDRDYGYTF. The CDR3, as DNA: TGTGCTAGTGGTTTGGGGGACAGGGACTATGGCTACACCTTC. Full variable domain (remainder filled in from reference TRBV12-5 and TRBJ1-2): DARVTQTPRHKVTEMGQEVTMRCQPILGHNTVFWYRQTMMQGLELLAYFRNRAPLDDSGMPKDRFSAEMPDATLATLKIQPSEPRDSAVYFCASGLGDRDYGYTFGSGTRLTVV.

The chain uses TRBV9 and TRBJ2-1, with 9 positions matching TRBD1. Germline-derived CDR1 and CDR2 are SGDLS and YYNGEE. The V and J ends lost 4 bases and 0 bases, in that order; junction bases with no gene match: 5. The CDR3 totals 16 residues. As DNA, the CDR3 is TGTGCCAGCAGCCTAGAGGGACAGGGCTCCTACAATGAGCAGTTCTTC. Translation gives CASSLEGQGSYNEQFF.

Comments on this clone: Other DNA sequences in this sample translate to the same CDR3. CDR3 DNA: TGTGCCAGCAGTGACTCTAGCGGGAGTTACAATGAGCAGTTCTTC. This gives the protein CASSDSSGSYNEQFF. This chain joins TRBV6-4 and TRBJ2-1; 9 bases line up with TRBD2. V dropped 0 bases and J dropped 4; count of bases not matched to a gene: 1. There are 15 residues in the CDR3. Germline CDR1 and CDR2: MRHNA and SNTAGT.

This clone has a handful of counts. The CDR3 DNA follows: TGTGCCAGCAGTGAAGGGGTAAACACGAACACAGATACGCAGTATTTT. It codes for CASSEGVNTNTDTQYF. V is TRBV6-4 and J is TRBJ2-3; D is possibly TRBD1 (5 bases). The CDR3 consists of 16 residues. The V gene's germline CDR1 is MRHNA and CDR2 SNTAGT. V was trimmed by 3 bases and J by 2 bases, leaving 15 bases between them.

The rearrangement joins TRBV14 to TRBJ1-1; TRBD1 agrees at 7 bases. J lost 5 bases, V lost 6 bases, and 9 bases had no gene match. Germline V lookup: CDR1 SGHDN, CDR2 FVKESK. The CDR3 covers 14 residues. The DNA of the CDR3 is TGTGCCAGCAGGGAGGGGGCTAGTGGTACTGAAGCTTTCTTT. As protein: CASREGASGTEAFF.

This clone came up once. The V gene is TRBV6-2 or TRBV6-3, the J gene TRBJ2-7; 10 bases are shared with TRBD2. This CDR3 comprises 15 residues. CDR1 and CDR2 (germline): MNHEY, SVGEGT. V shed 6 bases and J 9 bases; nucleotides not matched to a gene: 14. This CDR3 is CASSLPGLALGGQYV. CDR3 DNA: TGTGCCAGCAGCCTACCGGGACTAGCGCTAGGCGGGCAGTACGTC.

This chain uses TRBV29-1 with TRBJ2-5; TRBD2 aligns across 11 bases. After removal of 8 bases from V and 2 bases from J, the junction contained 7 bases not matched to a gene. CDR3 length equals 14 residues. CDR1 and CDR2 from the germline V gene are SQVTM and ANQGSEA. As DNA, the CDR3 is TGCAGCTCCCGACTAGCGGGATCTCAAGAGACCCAGTACTTC. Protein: CSSRLAGSQETQYF.

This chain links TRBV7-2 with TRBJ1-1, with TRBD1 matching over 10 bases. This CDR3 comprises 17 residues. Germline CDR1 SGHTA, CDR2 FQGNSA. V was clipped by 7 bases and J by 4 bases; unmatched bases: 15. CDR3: CASILARRGQGPTEAFF. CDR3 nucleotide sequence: TGTGCCAGCATCCTAGCCCGGCGGGGACAGGGGCCCACTGAAGCTTTCTTT.

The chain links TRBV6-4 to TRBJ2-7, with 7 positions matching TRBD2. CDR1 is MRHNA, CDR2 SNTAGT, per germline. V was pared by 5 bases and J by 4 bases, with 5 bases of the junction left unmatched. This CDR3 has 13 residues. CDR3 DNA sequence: TGTGCCAGCAGTCCCGGGACTAATTACGAGCAGTACGTC. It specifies CASSPGTNYEQYV.

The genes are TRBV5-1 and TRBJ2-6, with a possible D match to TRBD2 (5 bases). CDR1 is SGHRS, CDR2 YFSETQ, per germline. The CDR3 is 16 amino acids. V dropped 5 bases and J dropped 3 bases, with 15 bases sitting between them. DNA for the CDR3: TGCGCCAGCAGGGCTAGCAGGAGTGGTGGGGCCAACGTCCTGACTTTC. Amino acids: CASRASRSGGANVLTF.